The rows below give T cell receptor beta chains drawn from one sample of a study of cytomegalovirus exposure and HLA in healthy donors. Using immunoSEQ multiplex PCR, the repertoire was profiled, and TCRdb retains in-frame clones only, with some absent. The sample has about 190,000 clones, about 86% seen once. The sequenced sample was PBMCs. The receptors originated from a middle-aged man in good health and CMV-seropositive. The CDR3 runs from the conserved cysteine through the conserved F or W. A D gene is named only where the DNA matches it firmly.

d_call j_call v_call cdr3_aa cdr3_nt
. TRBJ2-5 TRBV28 CASSMYRVSETQYF TGTGCCAGCAGTATGTACAGGGTTTCGGAGACCCAGTACTTC
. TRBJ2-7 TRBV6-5 CASRATGYYEQYF TGTGCCAGCAGGGCCACAGGGTACTACGAGCAGTACTTC
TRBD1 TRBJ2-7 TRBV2 CASSAGGYEQYF TGTGCCAGCAGTGCAGGGGGCTACGAGCAGTACTTC
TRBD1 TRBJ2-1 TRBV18 CASSPPARGRVNEQFF TGTGCCAGCTCACCACCGGCCAGGGGGCGCGTTAATGAGCAGTTCTTC
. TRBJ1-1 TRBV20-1 CSAQRGTEAFF TGCAGTGCCCAACGAGGCACTGAAGCTTTCTTT
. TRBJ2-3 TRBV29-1 CSLGTDTQYF TGCAGTCTCGGCACAGATACGCAGTATTTT
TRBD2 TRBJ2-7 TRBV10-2 CASSDSGLAYEQHF TGCGCCAGCAGTGACTCTGGACTAGCCTACGAGCAGCACTTC
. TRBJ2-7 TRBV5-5 CASSLTSSYEQYF TGTGCCAGCAGCTTAACTTCCTCCTACGAGCAGTACTTC
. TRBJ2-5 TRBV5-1 CASSSNPQIGQETQYF TGCGCCAGCAGCTCGAACCCCCAAATCGGGCAAGAGACCCAGTACTTC
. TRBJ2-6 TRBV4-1 CAILPAGANGLTF TGCGCCATCCTACCCGCTGGGGCCAACGGCCTGACTTTC